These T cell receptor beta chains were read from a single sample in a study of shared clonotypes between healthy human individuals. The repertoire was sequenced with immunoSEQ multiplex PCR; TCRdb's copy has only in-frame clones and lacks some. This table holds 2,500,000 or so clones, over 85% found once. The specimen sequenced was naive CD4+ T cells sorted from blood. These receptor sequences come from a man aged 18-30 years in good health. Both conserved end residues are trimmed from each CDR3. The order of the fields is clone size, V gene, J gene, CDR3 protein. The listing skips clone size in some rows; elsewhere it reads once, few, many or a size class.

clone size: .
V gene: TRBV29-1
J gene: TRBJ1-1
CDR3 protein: SVAPGLRNTEAF

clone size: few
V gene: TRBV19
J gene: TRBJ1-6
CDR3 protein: ASNQQGASSPLH

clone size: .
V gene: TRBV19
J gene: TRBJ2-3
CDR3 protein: ASSTTSGGDTQY

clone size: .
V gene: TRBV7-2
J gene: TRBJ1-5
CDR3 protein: ASSFGLVGSNQPQH

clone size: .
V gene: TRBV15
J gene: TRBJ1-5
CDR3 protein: ATSQLGVGYPVGNQPQH

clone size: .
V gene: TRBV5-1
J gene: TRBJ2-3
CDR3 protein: ASSLVLAGDPDTQY

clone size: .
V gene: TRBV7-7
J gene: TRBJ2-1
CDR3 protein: ASSLTSGAYNEQF

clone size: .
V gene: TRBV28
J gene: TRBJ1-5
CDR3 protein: ASSPINLTRAFLNQPQH

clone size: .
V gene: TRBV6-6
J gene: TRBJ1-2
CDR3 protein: ASSSGPTSNYGYT

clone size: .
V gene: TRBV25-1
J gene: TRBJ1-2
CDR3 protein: ASSEDYGYT

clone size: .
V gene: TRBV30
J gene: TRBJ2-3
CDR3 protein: AWSRQRTSGYTDTQY

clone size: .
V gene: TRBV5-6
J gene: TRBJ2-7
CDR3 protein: ASSLEGKTYEQY

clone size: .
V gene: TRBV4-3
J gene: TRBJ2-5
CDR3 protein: ASSQDTGKIETQY

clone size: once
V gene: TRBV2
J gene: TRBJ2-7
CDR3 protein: ASSLAGEQY

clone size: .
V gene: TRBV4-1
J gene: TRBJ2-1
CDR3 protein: ASSQLAGDNEQF

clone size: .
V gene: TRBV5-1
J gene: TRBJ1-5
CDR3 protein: ASSLTDSSNQPQH

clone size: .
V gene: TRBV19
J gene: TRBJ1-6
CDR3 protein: ASSIGQGFYSPLH

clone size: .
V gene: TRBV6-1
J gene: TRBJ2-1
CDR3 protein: ASRRDYNEQF

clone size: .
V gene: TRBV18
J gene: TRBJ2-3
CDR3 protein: ASSDLANTDTQY

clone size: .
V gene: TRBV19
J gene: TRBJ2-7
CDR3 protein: ASSSRPGTSYEQY

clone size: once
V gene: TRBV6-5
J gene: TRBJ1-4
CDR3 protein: ASSLNALGVNEKLF

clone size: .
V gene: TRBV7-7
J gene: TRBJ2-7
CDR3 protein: ASSLSGASEQY

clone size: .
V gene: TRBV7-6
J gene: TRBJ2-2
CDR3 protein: ASSLGHSNTGELF

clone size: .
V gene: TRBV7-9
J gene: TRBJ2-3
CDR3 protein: ASSLSSGSTDTQY

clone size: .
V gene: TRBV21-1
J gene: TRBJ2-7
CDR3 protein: ASSKGKDRSLIKSYEQY

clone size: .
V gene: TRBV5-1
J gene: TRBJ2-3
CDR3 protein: ASSLAGADYTQY

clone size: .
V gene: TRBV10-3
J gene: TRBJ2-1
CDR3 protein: AISGTSGGGGEQF

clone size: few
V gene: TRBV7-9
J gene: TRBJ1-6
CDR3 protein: ASSFRGVDSPLH

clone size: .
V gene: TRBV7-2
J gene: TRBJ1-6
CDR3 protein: ASTSGQLYNSPLH

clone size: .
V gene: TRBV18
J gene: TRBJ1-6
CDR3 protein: ASSPLAGALYNSPLH

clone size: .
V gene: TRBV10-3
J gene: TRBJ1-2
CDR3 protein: AISEDMVVNSYT

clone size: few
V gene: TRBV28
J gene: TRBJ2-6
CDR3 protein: ASAKKGPLPGANVLT

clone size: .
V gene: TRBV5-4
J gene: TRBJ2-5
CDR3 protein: ASSSARDTQETQY

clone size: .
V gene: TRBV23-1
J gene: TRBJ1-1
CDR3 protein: ASDPGSTEAF

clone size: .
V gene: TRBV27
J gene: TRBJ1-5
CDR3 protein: ASSLGGHSNQPQH